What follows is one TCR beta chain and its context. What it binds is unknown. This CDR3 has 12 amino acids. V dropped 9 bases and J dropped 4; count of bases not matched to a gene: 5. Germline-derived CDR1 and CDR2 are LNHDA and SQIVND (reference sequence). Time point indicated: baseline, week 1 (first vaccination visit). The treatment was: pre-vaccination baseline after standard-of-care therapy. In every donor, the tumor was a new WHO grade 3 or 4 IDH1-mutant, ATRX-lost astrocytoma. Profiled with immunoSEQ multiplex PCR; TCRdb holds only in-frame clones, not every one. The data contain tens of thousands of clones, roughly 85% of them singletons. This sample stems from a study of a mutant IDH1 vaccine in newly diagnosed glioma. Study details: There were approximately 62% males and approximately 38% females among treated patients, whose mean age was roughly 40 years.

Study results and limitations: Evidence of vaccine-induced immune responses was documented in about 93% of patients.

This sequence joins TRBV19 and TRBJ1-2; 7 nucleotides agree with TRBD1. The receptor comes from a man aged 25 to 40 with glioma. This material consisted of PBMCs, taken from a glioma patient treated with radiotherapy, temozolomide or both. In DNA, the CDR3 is TGTGCCAGCCTGGGACAGATCTATGGCTACACCTTC. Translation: CASLGQIYGYTF.